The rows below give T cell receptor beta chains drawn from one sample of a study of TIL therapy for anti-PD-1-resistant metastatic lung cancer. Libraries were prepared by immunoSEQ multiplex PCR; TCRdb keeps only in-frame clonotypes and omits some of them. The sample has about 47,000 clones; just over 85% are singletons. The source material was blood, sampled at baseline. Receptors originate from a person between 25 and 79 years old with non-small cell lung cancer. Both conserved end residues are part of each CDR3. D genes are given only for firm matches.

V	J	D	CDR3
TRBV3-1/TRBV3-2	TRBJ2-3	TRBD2	CASSPQRGGFTDTQYF
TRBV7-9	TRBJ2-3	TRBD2	CASSPTGAGGPLDTQYF
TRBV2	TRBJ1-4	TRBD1	CASRPYRGDEKLFF
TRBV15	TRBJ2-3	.	CATKRGSTDTQYF
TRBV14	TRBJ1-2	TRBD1	CASSATGSYYGYTF
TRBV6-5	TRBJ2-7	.	CASRRRATYEQYF
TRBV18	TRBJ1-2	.	CASSPRGPPGNGYTF
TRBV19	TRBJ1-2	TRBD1	CASTKNRGQGGYGYTF
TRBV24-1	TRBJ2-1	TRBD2	CATSPREGLDNEQFF
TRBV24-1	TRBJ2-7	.	CATSDRDYEQYF
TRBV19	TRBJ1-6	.	CASGDNSPLHF
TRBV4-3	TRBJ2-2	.	CASSQDVPGRAGELFF
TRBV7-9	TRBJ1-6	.	CASSLSQGLSNSPLHF
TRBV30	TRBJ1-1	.	CAWNIGNTEAFF
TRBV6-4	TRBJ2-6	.	CASSDSGGSGANVLTF
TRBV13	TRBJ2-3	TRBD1	CASSLESGQYTDTQYF
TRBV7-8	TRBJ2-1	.	CASSLGRTNEQFF
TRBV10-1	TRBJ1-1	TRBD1	CPTRDRGQYYPQNTEAFF
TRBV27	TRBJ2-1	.	CASSRDDRWAYNEQFF
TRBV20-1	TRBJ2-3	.	CSAKRLDTQYF
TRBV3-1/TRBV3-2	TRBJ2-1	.	CASRTGGNEQFF
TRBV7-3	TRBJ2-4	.	CASSPTRTALAKNIQYF
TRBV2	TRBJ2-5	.	CASSESGGAGETQYF
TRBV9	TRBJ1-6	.	CASSPTVNSPLHF
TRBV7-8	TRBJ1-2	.	CASSSKTDGYYGYTF
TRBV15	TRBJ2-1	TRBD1	CATSSDAGTGTYNEQFF
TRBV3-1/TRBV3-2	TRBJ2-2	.	CASSHSFWGTTGELFF
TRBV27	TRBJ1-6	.	CASRPLLYGGGKNSPLHF
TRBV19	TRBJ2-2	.	CASSSGPNTGELFF
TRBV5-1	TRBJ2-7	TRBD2	CASSPRGDYEQYF
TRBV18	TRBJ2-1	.	CASSPLYSEGEQFF
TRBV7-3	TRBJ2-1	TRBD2	CASSTTSGSVNEQFF
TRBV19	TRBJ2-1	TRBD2	CASGRTPLEQFF
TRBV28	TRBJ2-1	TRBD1	CASSLMAGGASHEQFF
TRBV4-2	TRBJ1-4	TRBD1	CASSHPPGTVTTNEKLFF
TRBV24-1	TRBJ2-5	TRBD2	CATSDSWTSGFQETQYF
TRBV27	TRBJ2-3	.	CASSLQQAGDTQYF
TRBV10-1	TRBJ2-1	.	CASSEVSRLYNEQFF
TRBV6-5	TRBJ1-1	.	CASSYFRTNTEAFF
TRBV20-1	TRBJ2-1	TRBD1	CSASRDPGQGSNEQFF
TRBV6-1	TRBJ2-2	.	CASSENTGELFF
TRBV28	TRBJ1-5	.	CASSLEGWEPQHF
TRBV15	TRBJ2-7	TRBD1	CATSRAGTGTYEQYF
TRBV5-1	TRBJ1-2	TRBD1	CASRQDRVGGYTF
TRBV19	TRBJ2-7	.	CASSTLDSLGDEQYF
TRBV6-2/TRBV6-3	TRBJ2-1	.	CASSPRSGTSYNEQFF
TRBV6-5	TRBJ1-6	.	CASSNEDGGNSPLHF
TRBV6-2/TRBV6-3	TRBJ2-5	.	CASSTRETQYF
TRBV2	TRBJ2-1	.	CASKSGTYNEQFF
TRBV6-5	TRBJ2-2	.	CASSYLAENTGELFF
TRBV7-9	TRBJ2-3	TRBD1	CASRQPETGYPDTQYF
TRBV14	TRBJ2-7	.	CASSQSQGSYEQYF
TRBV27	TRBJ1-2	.	CASAGDYGYTF
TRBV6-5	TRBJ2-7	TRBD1	CASSPTGYEQYF
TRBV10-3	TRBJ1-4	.	CAISSQGRDEKLFF
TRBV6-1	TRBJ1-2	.	CASSEEEGWGYGYTF
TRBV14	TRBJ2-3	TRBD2	CASSQLARPSGPRDTQYF
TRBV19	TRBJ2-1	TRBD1	CASSIGTESYNEQFF
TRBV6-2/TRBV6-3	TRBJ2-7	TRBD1	CASSYSRGQVYEQYF